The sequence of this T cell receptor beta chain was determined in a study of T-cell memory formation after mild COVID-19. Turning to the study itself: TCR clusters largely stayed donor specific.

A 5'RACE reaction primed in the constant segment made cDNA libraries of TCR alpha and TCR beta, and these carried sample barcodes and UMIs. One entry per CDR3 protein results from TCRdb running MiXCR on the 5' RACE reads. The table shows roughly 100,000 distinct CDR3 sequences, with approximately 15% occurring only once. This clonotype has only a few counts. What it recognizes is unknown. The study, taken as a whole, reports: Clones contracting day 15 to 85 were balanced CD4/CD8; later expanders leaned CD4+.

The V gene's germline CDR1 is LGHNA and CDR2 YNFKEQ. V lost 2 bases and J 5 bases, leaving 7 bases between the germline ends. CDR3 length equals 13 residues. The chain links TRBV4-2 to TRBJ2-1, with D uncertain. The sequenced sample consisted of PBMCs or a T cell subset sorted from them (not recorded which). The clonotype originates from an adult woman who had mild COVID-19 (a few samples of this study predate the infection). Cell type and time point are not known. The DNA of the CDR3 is TGTGCCAGCAGCCAACTGACGGACAATGAGCAGTTCTTC. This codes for CASSQLTDNEQFF.